The present TCR beta chain was sequenced within a study of vaccination effects on CD4 cells after COVID-19. Study-wide results and caveats: Marked clonal contraction was seen in infection- and vaccine-induced clones late after vaccination.

On this clone itself: What it binds is unknown.

ViraFEST assay sequencing came after antigen-specific CD4+ T cells were expanded with viral peptide pools. Cultured cells yielded isolated CD4+ T cells after 10 to 11 days. Nucleocapsid antibodies stayed negative before and after vaccination, showing no earlier SARS-CoV-2 infection. This CDR3 spans 14 amino acids. V was cut by 6 bases and J by 6 bases, with 15 bases left in between. Germline CDR1 reads KGHSH; CDR2 reads LQKENI. Assay: immunoSEQ multiplex PCR; the TCRdb copy retains only in-frame clones and omits some. The data show roughly 63,000 clones, about four fifths seen once. The V gene is TRBV18, the J gene TRBJ1-5, with D possibly matching TRBD1 (5 bases). This receptor was taken from a human donor who received a COVID-19 vaccine. The sample in question was CD4+ T cells from PBMCs cultured with SARS-CoV-2 spike peptides, obtained before COVID-19 vaccination. The CDR3 reads CASSRGARGQPQHF. CDR3 nucleotide sequence: TGTGCCAGCTCGAGAGGGGCACGCGGTCAGCCCCAGCATTTT.